This TCR beta chain emerged from a study of T cell responses to AZD1222 COVID-19 vaccine. Study overall: It was second doses at about 4 or about 12 weeks that were pooled.

Measured with immunoSEQ multiplex PCR; TCRdb has only the in-frame clones, and not every one. The sample gives 65,000 to 75,000 clones, around four fifths of which show up once; approximately 21% is in the top ten. The length of the CDR3 is 14 residues. V lost 7 bases to trimming and J lost 5 bases, with 14 bases between them. Per the germline V gene, CDR1 is MNHEY and CDR2 is SVGAGI. General study points: Baseline serology detected seropositivity in only six AZD1222 recipients. Repertoires in all cases were sampled only once the peak T cell response had passed. CD4 TCRs linked to vaccination spanned spike, dominating at 160-218 and 743-854.

A word on this clone: The antigen is undetermined.

The gene calls are TRBV6-5 and TRBJ2-2, with D possibly TRBD2 on 6 matching bases. The receptor was derived from an adult in good health. The sample was peripheral blood, taken on day 0 of AZD1222 vaccination. CDR3: CASKGTSQTGELFF. CDR3 in DNA: TGTGCCAGCAAGGGGACTTCCCAAACCGGGGAGCTGTTTTTT.